Here is one T cell receptor beta chain with its context. No antigen is known for it. The CDR3 is made up of 15 amino acids. Germline loops: CDR1 SGHRS, CDR2 YFSETQ. V was clipped by 0 bases and J by 5 bases, with 15 bases between them. These data come from a study of cytomegalovirus exposure and HLA in healthy donors. The PCR employed 60 Vbeta primers together with 13 Jbeta primers. Method: immunoSEQ multiplex PCR; TCRdb's copy keeps in-frame clones and lacks some. Here the sample table reports 30,000 to 35,000 clones. Whole-study results and caveats: A list of 164 TCR beta chains associated with cytomegalovirus was given. Apparent HLA restriction characterized most CMV-associated TCR beta chains in a later analysis.

Sequences were obtained from PBMCs. The sequence derives from a woman aged 40-49 years in good health and CMV-seropositive. J is TRBJ2-7 and V is TRBV5-1, with a tentative D call TRBD1 (6 bases). The CDR3 nucleotides are TGCGCCAGCAGCTTGGAGGCCAACAGGGCCCACGAGCAGTACTTC. It codes for CASSLEANRAHEQYF.